Detailed here is one TCR beta chain. The antigen is not known. The V segment lost 4 bases and the J segment 9 bases; nucleotides outside the gene matches: 6. CDR1 is SGHTA, CDR2 FQGNSA, per germline. CDR3 length: 14 residues. The data belong to a study of radiotherapy plus CTLA-4 blockade in lung cancer. Overall study context: Objective responses occurred in around 18% of patients; over 25% had disease control. General study results and limits: Expansion in blood of tumor-derived TCR clones was seen after radiotherapy plus ipilimumab. In blood, early T cell clone dynamics reportedly predicted response best, together with interferon-beta.

Chemo-refractory metastatic non-small-cell lung cancer patients received focal radiation with ipilimumab CTLA-4 blockade. Clones were sequenced by immunoSEQ multiplex PCR, and TCRdb holds only the in-frame ones, with some missing. The table lists some 73,000 clones, 60% to 85% of them singletons. This TCR came from a human donor with non-small cell lung cancer whose response to radiotherapy plus ipilimumab could not be evaluated. Some clones in this sample may be carry-over from other donors' samples. This rearrangement joins TRBV7-2 to TRBJ1-4; TRBD1 matches at 9 bases. Sequenced material: peripheral blood, taken from a patient treated with radiotherapy plus ipilimumab. The CDR3 loop reads CASSSPGQGQKLFF. The CDR3 coding sequence is TGTGCCAGCAGCTCTCCGGGACAGGGACAAAAACTGTTTTTT.